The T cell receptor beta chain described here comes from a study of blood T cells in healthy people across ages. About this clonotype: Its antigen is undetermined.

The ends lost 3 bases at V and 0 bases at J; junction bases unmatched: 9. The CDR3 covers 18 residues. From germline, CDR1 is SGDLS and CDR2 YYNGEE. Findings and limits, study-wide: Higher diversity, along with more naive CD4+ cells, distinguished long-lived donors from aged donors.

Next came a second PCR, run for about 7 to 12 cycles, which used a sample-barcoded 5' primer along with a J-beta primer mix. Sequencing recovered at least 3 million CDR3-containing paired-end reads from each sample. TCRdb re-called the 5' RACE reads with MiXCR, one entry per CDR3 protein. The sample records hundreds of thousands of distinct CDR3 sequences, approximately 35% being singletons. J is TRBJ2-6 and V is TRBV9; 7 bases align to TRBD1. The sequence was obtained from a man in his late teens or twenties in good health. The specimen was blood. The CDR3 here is CASSAHGQVYSGANVLTF. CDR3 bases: TGTGCCAGCAGCGCCCATGGACAGGTCTACTCTGGGGCCAACGTCCTGACTTTC.